Listed below are T cell receptor beta chains from one sample, sequenced in a study of T-cell reconstitution after alpha-beta-depleted transplantation in children. TCRdb reanalysed the PCR reads using MiXCR and keeps one entry per CDR3 protein. Here the sample spans a few hundred thousand distinct CDR3 sequences, around 20% being singletons. Specimen: PBMCs from the stem cell graft donor, collected from the stem cell graft. These receptors were taken from a human donor who donated a stem cell graft to a child with acute myeloid leukemia. Both conserved end residues are part of each CDR3. Each record gives: clone size, V gene, J gene, CDR3 protein. Where a row states a size, it is once, few, many or the class of an expanded clone; other rows omit it.

abundance: many
v_gene: TRBV6-5
j_gene: TRBJ1-2
CDR3aa: CASSYAVGAEGYTF

abundance: -
v_gene: TRBV29-1
j_gene: TRBJ2-7
CDR3aa: CGVETGAFSYEQYF

abundance: few
v_gene: TRBV27
j_gene: TRBJ2-1
CDR3aa: CASSFGGGGMYNEQFF

abundance: few
v_gene: TRBV6-1
j_gene: TRBJ2-2
CDR3aa: CASRPTRANTGELFF

abundance: -
v_gene: TRBV18
j_gene: TRBJ2-7
CDR3aa: CASSPRTGGYYEQYF

abundance: -
v_gene: TRBV4-2
j_gene: TRBJ2-7
CDR3aa: CASSQETGTSSYEQYF

abundance: -
v_gene: TRBV5-1
j_gene: TRBJ1-6
CDR3aa: CASSSSTGVISPLHF

abundance: -
v_gene: TRBV20-1
j_gene: TRBJ1-1
CDR3aa: CSAGPPGGPNTEAFF

abundance: few
v_gene: TRBV24-1
j_gene: TRBJ2-1
CDR3aa: CATSGFSGSVDNEQFF

abundance: many
v_gene: TRBV20-1
j_gene: TRBJ2-3
CDR3aa: CSAAIKVLAVPLYTDTQYF

abundance: -
v_gene: TRBV4-1
j_gene: TRBJ2-1
CDR3aa: CASRGTSGANEQFF

abundance: -
v_gene: TRBV5-5
j_gene: TRBJ2-2
CDR3aa: CASRQTGELFF

abundance: few
v_gene: TRBV4-2
j_gene: TRBJ2-3
CDR3aa: CASSDFGLLTDTQYF

abundance: -
v_gene: TRBV2
j_gene: TRBJ2-1
CDR3aa: CASSPGRSDYNEQFF

abundance: -
v_gene: TRBV10-3
j_gene: TRBJ1-2
CDR3aa: CAIGLTDGTGGGNGYTF

abundance: few
v_gene: TRBV12-3/TRBV12-4
j_gene: TRBJ2-2
CDR3aa: CASSFITGPGELFF

abundance: -
v_gene: TRBV12-3/TRBV12-4
j_gene: TRBJ2-2
CDR3aa: CASTRDSANTGELFF

abundance: few
v_gene: TRBV29-1
j_gene: TRBJ1-5
CDR3aa: CSVVVSADSNQPQHF

abundance: -
v_gene: TRBV7-8
j_gene: TRBJ2-7
CDR3aa: CASSLALDRAYEQYF

abundance: few
v_gene: TRBV6-2/TRBV6-3
j_gene: TRBJ2-7
CDR3aa: CASTLDGRIYEQYF

abundance: few
v_gene: TRBV12-3/TRBV12-4
j_gene: TRBJ2-1
CDR3aa: CASSGQGAVYNEQFF

abundance: -
v_gene: TRBV7-2
j_gene: TRBJ2-1
CDR3aa: CASSLQGFNEQFF

abundance: -
v_gene: TRBV29-1
j_gene: TRBJ1-1
CDR3aa: CSVDSPNTEAFF

abundance: few
v_gene: TRBV9
j_gene: TRBJ2-1
CDR3aa: CASTLAGGTYNEQFF

abundance: few
v_gene: TRBV12-3/TRBV12-4
j_gene: TRBJ2-1
CDR3aa: CASSFLASGRDNEQFF

abundance: few
v_gene: TRBV20-1
j_gene: TRBJ2-7
CDR3aa: CSATPSGGFRGSYEQYF

abundance: few
v_gene: TRBV12-3/TRBV12-4
j_gene: TRBJ2-6
CDR3aa: CASIMGSGSGANVLTF

abundance: few
v_gene: TRBV28
j_gene: TRBJ1-1
CDR3aa: CASSPVIMNTEAFF

abundance: many
v_gene: TRBV29-1
j_gene: TRBJ1-6
CDR3aa: CSVAPEGNSPLHF

abundance: -
v_gene: TRBV20-1
j_gene: TRBJ2-7
CDR3aa: CSARRSYEQYF

abundance: -
v_gene: TRBV11-3
j_gene: TRBJ2-7
CDR3aa: CASSLDKLAGVTEQYF

abundance: -
v_gene: TRBV20-1
j_gene: TRBJ2-7
CDR3aa: CSARGTIVLSSYEQYF

abundance: many
v_gene: TRBV7-7
j_gene: TRBJ2-5
CDR3aa: CASSQDRGETQYF

abundance: many
v_gene: TRBV20-1
j_gene: TRBJ2-5
CDR3aa: CSGNTWGEAQETQYF

abundance: few
v_gene: TRBV12-3/TRBV12-4
j_gene: TRBJ2-1
CDR3aa: CASSLSRSGEQFF

abundance: many
v_gene: TRBV29-1
j_gene: TRBJ2-3
CDR3aa: CSAGLAGGRGDTQYF

abundance: few
v_gene: TRBV5-1
j_gene: TRBJ1-1
CDR3aa: CASSFGQGALDTEAFF

abundance: many
v_gene: TRBV20-1
j_gene: TRBJ2-1
CDR3aa: CSASPTGFGEFF

abundance: few
v_gene: TRBV6-2/TRBV6-3
j_gene: TRBJ2-3
CDR3aa: CASSPYDRVGTDTQYF

abundance: -
v_gene: TRBV7-9
j_gene: TRBJ2-1
CDR3aa: CASSSTYLAGNYNEQFF